The 21 T cell receptor beta chains reported below all come from one sample, sequenced in a study of identical twins. TCRdb re-called the 5' RACE reads with MiXCR, one entry per CDR3 protein. The sample has 450,000 to 650,000 distinct CDR3 sequences, roughly 9.9% seen once. Separately, the same data were catalogued under a study of yellow fever vaccine responses in identical twins.

The sample was PBMCs. The receptors derive from a woman under 30 in good health.

In this sample, this clonotype turned up a few times. The chain uses TRBV5-1 and TRBJ2-7, with D unresolved. Germline-derived CDR1 and CDR2 are SGHRS and YFSETQ. The CDR3 is 17 residues long. V was cut by 0 bases and J by 0 bases, with 16 bases left in between. Here the CDR3 reads CASSLAGRIPSSYEQYF. The CDR3 DNA reads as TGCGCCAGCAGCTTGGCCGGGCGAATCCCGAGCTCCTACGAGCAGTACTTC.

This clonotype has at least ten counts. V and J are TRBV12-3 or TRBV12-4 and TRBJ2-7; maybe TRBD2 (5 bases). With 3 bases removed from V and 1 base from J, the gap between germline ends came to 10 bases. The CDR3 extends over 14 amino acids. CDR3 in amino acids: CASSFLEGSYEQYF. The CDR3 DNA reads TGTGCCAGCAGTTTCCTTGAGGGATCCTACGAGCAGTACTTC.

This clonotype was seen repeatedly, ten times or more. The junction differs from germline at one of its ends, possibly a read error. The chain joins TRBV7-7 to TRBJ2-3; D ambiguous. Germline CDR1 reads SSHAT; CDR2 reads FNYEAQ (reference sequence). The CDR3 runs 14 residues. CDR3 residues: CASSSGPRTDTQYF. The CDR3 nucleotides are TGTGCTAGCAGCTCAGGACCCCGCACAGATACGCAGTATTTT.

This clonotype was detected many times. The rearrangement links TRBV6-5 to TRBJ1-6; 11 nucleotides align to TRBD1. J gave up 7 bases and V 2 bases, and 7 bases lay outside the gene matches. This CDR3 region has 17 residues. CDR1 and CDR2 (germline): MNHEY, SVGAGI. The CDR3 DNA sequence: TGTGCCAGCAGTTACGGGTGGGACAGGGGGTTAAATTCACCCCTCCACTTT. Translation gives CASSYGWDRGLNSPLHF.

In its sample, this clonotype was seen many times. This sequence joins TRBV20-1 and TRBJ1-1, with 9 positions matching TRBD1. J gave up 8 bases and V 3 bases, and 4 bases lay outside the gene matches. This CDR3 contains 12 residues. The germline CDR1 and CDR2 sequences are DFQATT and SNEGSKA (reference sequence). CDR3 in DNA: TGCAGTGCTAGGGAAGGACAGGGGGAAGCTTTCTTT. This sequence encodes CSAREGQGEAFF.

This clonotype has at least ten counts. The V call is TRBV20-1, the J call TRBJ1-1; no clear D gene. V lost 2 bases and J 1 base, leaving 8 bases between the germline ends. This CDR3 is built from 13 residues. Germline V gives CDR1 DFQATT, CDR2 SNEGSKA (reference sequence). As DNA, the CDR3 is TGCAGTGCTAGACCACCACGGAACACTGAAGCTTTCTTT. Amino acids: CSARPPRNTEAFF.

This clonotype was picked up many times. The chain uses TRBV7-9 and TRBJ1-1; 9 positions match TRBD1. Germline lookup yields CDR1 SEHNR and CDR2 FQNEAQ (reference sequence). The J segment lost 6 bases and the V segment lost 3 bases, leaving 5 bases of the junction unmatched. The CDR3 is 14 residues long. The CDR3 loop is CASSFRGQGAEAFF. CDR3 DNA: TGTGCCAGCAGCTTTAGGGGACAGGGCGCTGAAGCTTTCTTT.

This clonotype was recorded a few times. The chain joins TRBV5-6 to TRBJ2-7; 9 bases line up with TRBD2. CDR3 length equals 17 residues. Germline values: CDR1 SGHDT, CDR2 YYEEEE. Trimming took 3 bases from V and 2 from J; bases not matched to a gene: 12. Written as DNA, the CDR3 is TGTGCCAGCAGCTCGCTCGAGATAGCGGGGGAAACCTACGAGCAGTACTTC. Its translation is CASSSLEIAGETYEQYF.

The chain carries TRBV25-1 and TRBJ2-5; 11 bases line up with TRBD2. V was clipped by 2 bases and J by 5 bases; unmatched bases: 13. CDR1 is MGHDK and CDR2 is SYGVNS in the germline V gene. There are 18 residues in the CDR3. The CDR3 DNA reads TGTGCCAGCAGTGAAGGTGGTAGGCTAGCGGGAGGAGGGGAGACCCAGTACTTC. This sequence encodes CASSEGGRLAGGGETQYF.

The chain combines TRBV7-9 with TRBJ2-7; D is uncertain. Germline V gene data show CDR1 as SEHNR and CDR2 as FQNEAQ (reference sequence). V was trimmed by 2 bases and J by 5 bases, leaving 10 bases between them. The CDR3 is 13 amino acids. The CDR3 DNA reads as TGTGCCAGCAGCTTATTTTCTGAGGACGAGCAGTACTTC. Its translation: CASSLFSEDEQYF.

The chain couples TRBV13 to TRBJ2-5; the D gene is possibly TRBD1 (6 bases). From germline, CDR1 is PRHDT and CDR2 FYEKMQ (reference sequence). The CDR3 consists of 13 residues. V dropped 6 bases and J dropped 4 bases, with 12 bases sitting between them. CDR3 nucleotides: TGTGCCAGCAGAACGGACAGCCCAGAGACCCAGTACTTC. Translating gives CASRTDSPETQYF.

The chain carries TRBV19 and TRBJ2-1, with unresolved D. In germline, CDR1 is LNHDA, CDR2 SQIVND (reference sequence). The length of the CDR3 is 11 residues. V lost 3 bases and J lost 7, with 4 bases in between. CDR3: CASSIRNEQFF. The CDR3 DNA reads TGTGCCAGTAGTATCCGTAATGAGCAGTTCTTC.

The CDR3 bases are TGTGCCTGGGGTGGGAACACTGAAGCTTTCTTT. The encoded protein is CAWGGNTEAFF. The chain couples TRBV30 to TRBJ1-1; unclear D gene. The CDR3 runs to 11 residues. Germline CDR1 GTSNPN, CDR2 SVGIG (reference sequence). Trimming pared 5 bases from V and 1 base from J, leaving 5 bases between. Drawing the rest from reference TRBV30 and TRBJ1-1, the complete variable domain is SQTIHQWPATLVQPVGSPLSLECTVEGTSNPNLYWYRQAAGRGLQLLFYSVGIGQISSEVPQNLSASRPQDRQFILSSKKLLLSDSGFYLCAWGGNTEAFFGQGTRLTVV.

This chain links TRBV27 with TRBJ2-7; 11 nucleotides match TRBD1. V trimming: 6 bases; J trimming: 4 bases; junction bases outside the gene matches: 11. CDR1 is MNHEY and CDR2 is SMNVEV in the germline V gene (reference sequence). The CDR3 loop spans 16 amino acids. DNA for the CDR3: TGTGCCAGCAGCCTACTGGACAGGGGGCGTGCTTACGAGCAGTACTTC. This encodes CASSLLDRGRAYEQYF.

This clonotype was detected a few times. The chain employs TRBV20-1 and TRBJ2-1, with D maybe TRBD1 (5 bases). Germline V gene sequence: CDR1 DFQATT, CDR2 SNEGSKA (reference sequence). V dropped 4 bases and J dropped 8 bases, with 18 bases sitting between them. This CDR3 region has 14 residues. This chain's CDR3 is CSAIPDITGHEQFF. The CDR3, as DNA: TGCAGTGCTATCCCCGACATCACAGGCCATGAGCAGTTCTTC.

The V call is TRBV1, the J call TRBJ1-1. TRBV1 is shown as a pseudogene. There are 17 residues in the CDR3. As DNA, the CDR3 is TGCACCAGCAGCCAAGAAGAGCACCTGGGCCGGAACACTGAAGCTTTCTTT. It codes for CTSSQEEHLGRNTEAFF.

The chain employs TRBV11-2 and TRBJ2-1; TRBD1 matches at 10 bases. Trimming took 5 bases from V and 9 from J; bases not matched to a gene: 7. CDR3 size: 14 residues. Germline assignment: CDR1 SGHAT and CDR2 FQNNGV. CDR3 amino acids: CASSVGQGEGEQFF. The CDR3 coding sequence is TGTGCCAGCAGCGTCGGACAGGGGGAGGGTGAGCAGTTCTTC.

The chain joins TRBV10-3 to TRBJ2-5; D remains ambiguous. CDR1 and CDR2 (germline): ENHRY, SYGVKD. With 6 bases removed from V and 1 base from J, the gap between germline ends came to 9 bases. This CDR3 region has 13 residues. The CDR3 is CAIRWNSQETQYF. The CDR3 coding sequence is TGTGCCATCAGATGGAACAGCCAAGAGACCCAGTACTTC.

There are many counts of this clonotype. V and J are TRBV13 and TRBJ1-3; perhaps TRBD1 as D (6 bases). The length of the CDR3 is 17 residues. Germline V lookup: CDR1 PRHDT, CDR2 FYEKMQ (reference sequence). V lost 5 bases, J lost 1 base, and 18 bases lay in between. The chain's CDR3 is CASSAYRVTSSGNTIYF. The CDR3 DNA sequence: TGTGCCAGCAGCGCGTACAGGGTAACTTCTTCTGGAAACACCATATATTTT.

About this clonotype: Since a much larger clone is just one base distant, this may be a read error. This sequence joins TRBV29-1 and TRBJ2-1; 7 positions agree with TRBD2. This CDR3 contains 15 residues. Losses at the gene ends were 6 bases for V and 4 bases for J; bases not matched to a gene: 12. Germline loops: CDR1 SQVTM, CDR2 ANQGSEA. In nucleotides, the CDR3 is TGCAGCGTAGCCGCGACTCGCGGGGGATACAATGAGCAGTTCTTC. Protein sequence: CSVAATRGGYNEQFF.

In this sample, this clonotype turned up a few times. The chain carries TRBV5-6 and TRBJ2-7; D is possibly TRBD2 (6 bases). CDR1 and CDR2 from the germline V gene are SGHDT and YYEEEE. V shed 0 bases and J shed 2 bases, with 12 bases lying between them. This CDR3 comprises 15 residues. The CDR3 DNA reads as TGTGCCAGCAGCTTGGGGCGGGAAACCCCCTACGAGCAGTACTTC. Its translation is CASSLGRETPYEQYF.